Listed below are T cell receptor beta chains from one sample, sequenced in a study of CD8 T cells in ankylosing spondylitis. TCRdb re-analysed the 5' RACE reads in MiXCR, keeping a single row per CDR3 protein. This sample carries about 160,000 distinct CDR3 sequences, 9.5% to 10% of them seen once, and the ten largest clones take approximately 15%. Material: blood, either unsorted or a sorted T cell fraction (not recorded which). These receptors were obtained from a female donor with ankylosing spondylitis or in good health (not recorded which). The CDR3 runs from the conserved cysteine through the conserved F or W. Fields, in order: V gene, D gene, J gene, clone size, CDR3 DNA, CDR3 protein. D genes are given only for firm matches. Expanded clones are given a class, and other clones once, few, many or no size at all.

>TRBV6-2/TRBV6-3|-|TRBJ2-2|few
TGTGCCAGCAGTTACGCCCATGCCTCTAGCGCCGTATTGGGCGGGGAGCTGTTTTTT
CASSYAHASSAVLGGELFF
>TRBV20-1|TRBD1|TRBJ2-2|-
TGCAGTGCTTGGGACAGGGAAAACACCGGGGAGCTGTTTTTT
CSAWDRENTGELFF
>TRBV11-2|-|TRBJ2-3|-
TGTGCCAGCAGCTCCCTCCCGGGAACAGATACGCAGTATTTT
CASSSLPGTDTQYF
>TRBV20-1|-|TRBJ2-7|-
TGCAGTGGAACGGAGGGTCCCGAGCAGTACTTC
CSGTEGPEQYF
>TRBV7-9|TRBD1|TRBJ2-7|many
TGTGCCAGCAGCTCCGGGACAGGGCGCGAGCAGTACTTC
CASSSGTGREQYF
>TRBV28|TRBD2|TRBJ2-7|few
TGTGCCAGCACAGCGGGAGGGCTCTACGAGCAGTACTTC
CASTAGGLYEQYF
>TRBV24-1|-|TRBJ2-2|-
TGTGCCACCAGTCAGGTCGCCGGGGAGCTGTTTTTT
CATSQVAGELFF
>TRBV20-1|-|TRBJ1-1|few
TGCAGTGCTATGGGTTTTCCAGTTCCGAACACTGAAGCTTTCTTT
CSAMGFPVPNTEAFF
>TRBV7-9|-|TRBJ1-1|-
TGTGCCAGCAGCCCAAATTCACAGAACACTGAAGCTTTCTTT
CASSPNSQNTEAFF
>TRBV7-9|-|TRBJ1-1|-
TGTGCCAGCAGCTTAGAGAATAGTAGGAACACTGAAGCTTTCTTT
CASSLENSRNTEAFF
>TRBV30|-|TRBJ2-7|few
TGTGCTCGGGGGACAGCCAACTCCTACGAGCAGTACTTC
CARGTANSYEQYF
>TRBV7-6|-|TRBJ2-3|-
TGTGCCAGCAGCTTATTTTCCGTAGATACGCAGTATTTT
CASSLFSVDTQYF
>TRBV11-2|-|TRBJ2-1|-
TGTGCCAGCAGCGGTCTACTAGCTAAACCACACAATGAGCAGTTCTTC
CASSGLLAKPHNEQFF
>TRBV12-3/TRBV12-4|TRBD2|TRBJ2-1|few
TGTGCCAGCAGCCAGAGCGGGACTACCTACAATGAGCAGTTCTTC
CASSQSGTTYNEQFF
>TRBV12-3/TRBV12-4|-|TRBJ1-4|many
TGTGCCAGCAGTTTTGAACCTGAAAAACTGTTTTTT
CASSFEPEKLFF
>TRBV19|-|TRBJ2-1|-
TGTGCCAGTAGGTCTGCGGGGTCCTACAATGAGCAGTTCTTC
CASRSAGSYNEQFF
>TRBV28|TRBD2|TRBJ2-5|-
TGTGCCAGCAGCCGAGAGGGACTAGCCCAAGAGACCCAGTACTTC
CASSREGLAQETQYF
>TRBV7-9|TRBD2|TRBJ2-1|-
TGTGCCAGCAGCTTACCTGTTAGCGGGAGGATCAATGAGCAGTTCTTC
CASSLPVSGRINEQFF
>TRBV29-1|-|TRBJ1-1|few
TGCAGCGTTGCCCGGGCCCAGGGGAACACTGAAGCTTTCTTT
CSVARAQGNTEAFF
>TRBV12-3/TRBV12-4|-|TRBJ1-1|few
TGTGCCAGCAGTCCGCAGGGTCACACTGAAGCTTTCTTT
CASSPQGHTEAFF
>TRBV6-5|TRBD2|TRBJ2-7|few
TGTGCCAGCAGTTTTAGCGGGTGGGGCTACGAGCAGTACTTC
CASSFSGWGYEQYF
>TRBV19|-|TRBJ2-7|-
TGTGCCAGTAGTGGACGGTCCTACGAGCAGTACTTC
CASSGRSYEQYF
>TRBV9|TRBD1|TRBJ2-3|few
TGTGCCAGCAGGGGACAGGGTGATACGCAGTATTTT
CASRGQGDTQYF
>TRBV9|-|TRBJ2-3|-
TGTGCCAGCAGCGTAGTCAGGGCCACAGATACGCAGTATTTT
CASSVVRATDTQYF
>TRBV2|-|TRBJ2-5|-
TGTGCCAGCAGTTCAGGGAATTCGGAGACCCAGTACTTC
CASSSGNSETQYF
>TRBV7-9|-|TRBJ2-7|-
TGTGCCAGCAGCCCCCCGGGACTGGCGTCCTACGAGCAGTACTTC
CASSPPGLASYEQYF
>TRBV10-3|TRBD2|TRBJ2-1|many
TGTGCCACCGGGACTAGCGGGACCGATGAGCAGTTCTTC
CATGTSGTDEQFF
>TRBV9|-|TRBJ1-4|-
TGTGCCAGCAGCGTAGAGGCAAGGGATGAAAAACTGTTTTTT
CASSVEARDEKLFF
>TRBV7-2|-|TRBJ2-3|-
TGTGCCAGCAGCTTAGGAGCGAGCTACACAGATACGCAGTATTTT
CASSLGASYTDTQYF
>TRBV24-1|-|TRBJ1-5|few
TGTGCCACCAGTGATTCCGGCAATCAGCCCCAGCATTTT
CATSDSGNQPQHF
>TRBV9|-|TRBJ1-1|many
TGTGCCAGCAGCGTAGGGGGAAGCACTGAAGCTTTCTTT
CASSVGGSTEAFF
>TRBV27|TRBD1|TRBJ2-2|few
TGTGCCAGCAGATTACAGGGGACGAACACCGGGGAGCTGTTTTTT
CASRLQGTNTGELFF
>TRBV7-9|-|TRBJ2-7|many
TGTGCCAGCAGCGACCCCATGGGTCTGGCCTACGAGCAGTACTTC
CASSDPMGLAYEQYF
>TRBV9|-|TRBJ2-5|-
TGTGCCAGCAGCGTAGGAGGCGTGGGGGAGACCCAGTACTTC
CASSVGGVGETQYF
>TRBV7-9|TRBD2|TRBJ2-1|-
TGTGCCACCTTCCGGGGGGTTGAGCAGTTCTTC
CATFRGVEQFF
>TRBV21-1|-|TRBJ2-5|few
TGTGCCAGCAGCAAAAGGACTAGCGGCGAATCCCCCCAAGAGACCCAGTACTTC
CASSKRTSGESPQETQYF
>TRBV28|TRBD2|TRBJ2-1|-
TGTGCCAGCAGTTTTGGCGGGAGTGTCTACAATGAGCAGTTCTTC
CASSFGGSVYNEQFF
>TRBV28|TRBD2|TRBJ2-3|many
TGTGCCAGCAGTCTCTCAAGGGCGGGAGCGGCAGATACGCAGTATTTT
CASSLSRAGAADTQYF
>TRBV9|TRBD2|TRBJ2-1|-
TGTGCCACCTCAACGACTAGCGGGATCGATGAGCAGTTCTTC
CATSTTSGIDEQFF
>TRBV5-2|-|TRBJ2-4|-
TGTGCCATGGGCCCTACGGACAGGCTACTAAACATTCAGTACTTC
CAMGPTDRLLNIQYF
>TRBV4-3|-|TRBJ1-1|few
TGCGCCAGCAGCCAATCCAGGGGAGGATCCACTGAAGCTTTCTTT
CASSQSRGGSTEAFF
>TRBV4-1|TRBD2|TRBJ2-6|-
TGCGCCAGCAGCCCCCCCCGGACTAGCAAGGTGTCTGGGGCCAACGTCCTGACTTTC
CASSPPRTSKVSGANVLTF
>TRBV5-6|-|TRBJ2-3|few
TGTGCCAGCAGCCTGTCCGGAGGTACGCAGTATTTT
CASSLSGGTQYF
>TRBV6-5|TRBD2|TRBJ2-7|few
TGTGCCAGCAGTTCTCTAGCGGGAGCCGAGCAGTACTTC
CASSSLAGAEQYF
>TRBV4-2|TRBD1|TRBJ2-7|-
TGTGCCAGCAGCCAAGATTGGGCTCGGACAGGGGTCTACGAGCAGTACTTC
CASSQDWARTGVYEQYF
>TRBV20-1|-|TRBJ1-4|-
TGCAGTGCGAGCTGGGGGATAGATGAAAAACTGTTTTTT
CSASWGIDEKLFF
>TRBV30|TRBD2|TRBJ2-4|few
TGTGCCGGTAGGAACAGCGGGAGTGACATTCAGTACTTC
CAGRNSGSDIQYF
>TRBV6-1|TRBD2|TRBJ2-7|few
TGTGCCAGCAGTCCCCTAGGGGCTAGCGGGAGGGTAAGCTCCTACGAGCAGTACTTC
CASSPLGASGRVSSYEQYF
>TRBV27|TRBD2|TRBJ2-7|few
TGTGCCAGCAGTTTATCGGGAGGACTAGCGGTCCCCTACGAGCAGTACTTC
CASSLSGGLAVPYEQYF
>TRBV4-3|TRBD1|TRBJ1-2|few
TGCGCCAGCTCCACCGACGGGACAGGGTTCTATGGCTACACCTTC
CASSTDGTGFYGYTF